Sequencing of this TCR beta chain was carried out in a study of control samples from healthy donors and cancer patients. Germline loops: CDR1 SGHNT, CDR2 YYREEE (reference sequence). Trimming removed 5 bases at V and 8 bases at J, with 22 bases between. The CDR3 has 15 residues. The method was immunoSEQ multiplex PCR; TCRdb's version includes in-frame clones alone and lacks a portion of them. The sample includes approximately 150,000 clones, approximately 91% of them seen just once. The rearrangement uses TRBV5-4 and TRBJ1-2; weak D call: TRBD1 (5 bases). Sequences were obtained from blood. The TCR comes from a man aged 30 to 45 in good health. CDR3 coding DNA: TGTGCCAGCAGTCCGGACACCCAAGAAAGGAGGGGCTACACCTTC. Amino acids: CASSPDTQERRGYTF.